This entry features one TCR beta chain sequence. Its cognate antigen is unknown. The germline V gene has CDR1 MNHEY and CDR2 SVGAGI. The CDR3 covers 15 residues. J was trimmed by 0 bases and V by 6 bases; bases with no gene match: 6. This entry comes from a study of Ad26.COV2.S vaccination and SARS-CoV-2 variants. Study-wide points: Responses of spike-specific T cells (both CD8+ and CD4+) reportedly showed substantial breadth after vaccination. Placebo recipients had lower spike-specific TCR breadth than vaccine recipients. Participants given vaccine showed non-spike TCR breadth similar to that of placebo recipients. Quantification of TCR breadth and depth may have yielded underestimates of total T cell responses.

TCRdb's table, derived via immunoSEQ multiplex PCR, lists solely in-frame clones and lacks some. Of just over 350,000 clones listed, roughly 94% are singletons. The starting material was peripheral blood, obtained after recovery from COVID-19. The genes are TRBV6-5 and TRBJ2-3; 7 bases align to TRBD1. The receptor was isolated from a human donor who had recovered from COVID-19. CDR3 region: CASSWTGASTDTQYF. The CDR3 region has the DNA TGTGCCAGCAGCTGGACAGGAGCTAGCACAGATACGCAGTATTTT.